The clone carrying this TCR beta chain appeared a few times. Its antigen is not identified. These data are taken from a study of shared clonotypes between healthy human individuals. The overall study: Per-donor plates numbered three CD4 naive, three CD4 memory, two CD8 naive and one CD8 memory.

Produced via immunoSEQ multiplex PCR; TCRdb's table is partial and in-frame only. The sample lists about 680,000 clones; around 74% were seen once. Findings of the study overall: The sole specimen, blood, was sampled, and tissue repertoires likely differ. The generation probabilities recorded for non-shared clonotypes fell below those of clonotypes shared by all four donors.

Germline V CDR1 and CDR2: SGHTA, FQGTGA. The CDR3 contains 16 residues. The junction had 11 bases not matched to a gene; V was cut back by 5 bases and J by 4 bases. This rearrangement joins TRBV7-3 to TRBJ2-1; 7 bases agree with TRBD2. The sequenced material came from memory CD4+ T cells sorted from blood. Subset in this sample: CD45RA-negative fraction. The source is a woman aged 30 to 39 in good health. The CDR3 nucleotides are TGTGCCAGCAGCCCCAATCCCGGACTAGTGTACAATGAGCAGTTCTTC. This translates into CASSPNPGLVYNEQFF.